These 24 T cell receptor beta chains were sequenced from one sample in a study of OX40 agonist ivuxolimab in advanced cancers. TCRdb keeps only in-frame clones here, not all; method: immunoSEQ multiplex PCR. The table includes 60,000 to 75,000 clones, under 90% detected once. Source: CD4+ or CD8+ T cells sorted from blood, taken in a trial of the OX40 agonist ivuxolimab. These receptors all come from an adult with an advanced solid tumor such as melanoma, head and neck, liver or kidney cancer.

This rearrangement joins TRBV4-2 to TRBJ2-3; 8 positions match TRBD1. Germline assignment: CDR1 LGHNA and CDR2 YNFKEQ. Germline trimming cut 4 bases from V and 4 bases from J; bases unmatched to any gene: 7. The CDR3 is 15 amino acids. As DNA, the CDR3 is TGTGCCAGCAGCCCCCGACAGGGGCAGGCAGATACGCAGTATTTT. It encodes CASSPRQGQADTQYF.

This clone was seen just once. The chain joins TRBV19 to TRBJ2-7; TRBD1 matches 8 bases. The CDR3 is made up of 13 amino acids. CDR1 is LNHDA, CDR2 SQIVND, per germline (reference sequence). Trimming cost V 7 bases and J 4 bases; bases outside gene matches: 6. The CDR3 region is CASKDRATYEQYF. The CDR3 region has the DNA TGTGCCAGTAAGGACAGGGCGACGTACGAGCAGTACTTC.

The chain links TRBV7-9 to TRBJ1-6; 9 bases are a match to TRBD1. V dropped 0 bases and J dropped 7; count of bases not matched to a gene: 1. CDR1 and CDR2 from the germline V gene are SEHNR and FQNEAQ (reference sequence). The CDR3 loop spans 15 amino acids. This CDR3 is CASSLADRGNSPLHF. The CDR3 DNA sequence: TGTGCCAGCAGCTTAGCGGACAGGGGAAATTCACCCCTCCACTTT.

This clone appeared a few times. The chain's CDR3 is CAWGLYGTNTGELFF. The CDR3 coding sequence is TGTGCCTGGGGGTTATATGGCACGAACACCGGGGAGCTGTTTTTT. The chain uses TRBV30 and TRBJ2-2; D not certain. Trimming cost V 5 bases and J 0 bases, with 13 bases left between them. The germline V gene encodes CDR1 GTSNPN and CDR2 SVGIG (reference sequence). This CDR3 is 15 amino acids long.

This chain connects TRBV29-1 to TRBJ1-1; D might be TRBD1 (5 bases). Trimming took off 3 bases at V and 5 bases at J, with 16 bases between the two ends. CDR3 length: 14 amino acids. Germline CDR1 SQVTM, CDR2 ANQGSEA. CDR3 region: CSVDVSGGRTEAFF. CDR3 in DNA: TGCAGCGTTGATGTCTCGGGGGGTAGGACTGAAGCTTTCTTT.

The J gene is TRBJ2-5, the V gene TRBV7-9; D perhaps matches TRBD1 (5 bases). Near its end, the DNA agrees better with TRBJ2-7, so the J call may be wrong. CDR3 size: 14 residues. CDR1 and CDR2 (germline): SEHNR, FQNEAQ (reference sequence). As DNA, the CDR3 is TGTGCCAGCAGCTTAGCGGCAGGGACCTACGAGCAGTACTTC. Its translation: CASSLAAGTYEQYF.

This rearrangement joins TRBV28 to TRBJ1-1; 8 nucleotides match TRBD1. The trim removed 6 bases at V and 5 bases at J, leaving 14 bases unmatched. The CDR3 has 16 residues. Germline V CDR1 and CDR2: MDHEN, SYDVKM. As DNA, the CDR3 is TGTGCCAGCAGGGACCCCGGACAGGGATACTGGACTGAAGCTTTCTTT. Its translation: CASRDPGQGYWTEAFF.

The chain links TRBV18 to TRBJ2-2, with D perhaps TRBD1 (5 bases). Trimming pared 3 bases from V and 2 bases from J, leaving 13 bases between. The length of the CDR3 is 16 residues. From germline, CDR1 is KGHSH and CDR2 LQKENI. The CDR3 bases are TGTGCCAGCTCACCGAGAGATGGACAAAACACCGGGGAGCTGTTTTTT. Its protein is CASSPRDGQNTGELFF.

CDR3 residues: CASSAGVSSYNEQFF. For the CDR3, the DNA is TGTGCCAGCAGCGCCGGGGTTAGCTCCTACAATGAGCAGTTCTTC. The chain employs TRBV14 and TRBJ2-1, with D possibly matching TRBD2 (5 bases). The CDR3 has 15 residues. CDR1 is SGHDN and CDR2 is FVKESK in the germline V gene. With 5 bases removed from V and 0 bases from J, the gap between germline ends came to 11 bases.

The J gene is TRBJ2-3, the V gene TRBV6-6; D unresolved. Between the trimmed V and J ends, which lost 6 bases and 4 bases, there was a span of 8 bases. CDR1 and CDR2 (germline): MNHNY, SVGAGI (reference sequence). The CDR3 is 12 amino acids. For the CDR3, the DNA is TGTGCCAGCAGGTCCCCGGCAGATACGCAGTATTTT. Translation: CASRSPADTQYF.

The V and J genes are TRBV30 and TRBJ1-1, with D unclear. V dropped 4 bases and J dropped 4 bases, with 13 bases sitting between them. Germline-derived CDR1 and CDR2 are GTSNPN and SVGIG (reference sequence). This CDR3 has 13 amino acids. The CDR3 loop reads CAWMTGFGTEAFF. The CDR3, as DNA: TGTGCCTGGATGACGGGGTTCGGCACTGAAGCTTTCTTT.

The rearrangement joins TRBV12-1 to TRBJ1-1; the D call in the table, TRBD1, was not verified against the DNA. TRBV12-1 is a recognized pseudogene. The CDR3 runs to 18 residues. The CDR3 sequence is CASSIYPGTGNDRTEAFF. DNA for the CDR3: TGTGCCAGCAGCATATATCCCGGGACAGGGAACGATCGCACTGAAGCTTTCTTT.

The chain carries TRBV10-2 and TRBJ2-1; tentatively, D is TRBD1 or TRBD2 (5 bases each). V gave up 3 bases and J gave up 5 bases, with 17 bases separating them. The CDR3 length is 16 residues. The germline CDR1 and CDR2 sequences are WSHSY and SAAADI. The CDR3 spells CASSDPGSSTNNEQFF. CDR3 in DNA: TGCGCCAGCAGTGACCCAGGGAGCTCGACAAACAATGAGCAGTTCTTC.

The chain has TRBV25-1 and TRBJ2-7; a weak D match, TRBD2 (6 bases). Germline V gives CDR1 MGHDK, CDR2 SYGVNS. V lost 4 bases and J 4 bases, leaving 14 bases between the germline ends. The CDR3 contains 14 residues. The CDR3 DNA reads as TGTGCCAGCAGTGGAACACTAGCTGCGTACGAGCAGTACTTC. Translating gives CASSGTLAAYEQYF.

The genes are TRBV7-9 and TRBJ2-1, with 11 bases lining up with TRBD1. The germline CDR1 and CDR2 sequences are SEHNR and FQNEAQ (reference sequence). With 3 bases clipped from V and 5 bases from J, the junction kept 3 bases outside the gene matches. The CDR3 runs 15 residues. CDR3 in amino acids: CASSFRDRGNNEQFF. Written as DNA, the CDR3 is TGTGCCAGCAGCTTTCGGGACAGGGGGAACAATGAGCAGTTCTTC.

Only one count was recorded for this clone. V usage is TRBV28 and J usage is TRBJ2-2; D unresolved. The length of the CDR3 is 16 residues. Germline CDR1 reads MDHEN; CDR2 reads SYDVKM. The ends were cut back, 3 bases at V and 8 bases at J, with 19 bases in the middle. Here the CDR3 reads CASSLKWQQNSGELFF. CDR3 nucleotide sequence: TGTGCCAGCAGTTTGAAGTGGCAGCAGAATTCGGGGGAGCTGTTTTTT.

The V gene is TRBV7-8, the J gene TRBJ2-7; D ambiguous. The CDR3 sequence is 12 residues long. The ends were cut back, 4 bases at V and 2 bases at J, with 6 bases in the middle. Germline lookup yields CDR1 SGHVS and CDR2 FQNEAQ. CDR3 sequence reads: CASSSMAYEQYF. CDR3 DNA sequence: TGTGCCAGCAGCTCAATGGCCTACGAGCAGTACTTC.

The CDR3 sequence: CASSRTGGGGYTF. CDR3 bases: TGTGCCAGCAGCAGAACAGGGGGCGGAGGCTACACCTTC. The rearrangement joins TRBV7-3 to TRBJ1-2; 9 positions match TRBD1. The J segment lost 8 bases and the V segment lost 5 bases, leaving 6 bases of the junction unmatched. The length of the CDR3 is 13 residues. CDR1 and CDR2 from the germline V gene are SGHTA and FQGTGA.

The CDR3 reads CASRPGGQPNYGYTF. The CDR3 DNA reads as TGTGCCAGCAGACCGGGGGGACAGCCCAACTATGGCTACACCTTC. The chain couples TRBV2 to TRBJ1-2, with TRBD1 matching 7 bases. CDR1 SNHLY and CDR2 FYNNEI come from the germline V gene. Trimming at V came to 6 bases and at J to 2 bases, leaving 9 bases not matched to a gene. The CDR3 sequence is 15 residues long.

The chain uses TRBV11-1 and TRBJ1-1; D call uncertain. CDR1 and CDR2 (germline): SGHAT, FQDESV (reference sequence). The CDR3 contains 13 residues. V was cut by 5 bases and J by 1 base, with 8 bases left in between. CDR3 sequence: CASSLGRNTEAFF. The CDR3 DNA sequence: TGTGCCAGCAGCCTCGGGCGGAACACTGAAGCTTTCTTT.

This rearrangement joins TRBV2 to TRBJ2-3; 7 nucleotides match TRBD1. The CDR3 totals 14 residues. Per germline, CDR1 SNHLY and CDR2 FYNNEI. J lost 0 bases, V lost 6 bases, and 3 bases had no gene match. CDR3 in DNA: TGTGCCAGCAGGAGGGGACAGAGCACAGATACGCAGTATTTT. Its protein is CASRRGQSTDTQYF.

The chain joins TRBV21-1 to TRBJ2-3; TRBD2 is taken as the D call from the table, unchecked against the DNA. TRBV21-1 has pseudogene status. The CDR3 has 20 residues. CDR3 DNA: TGTGCCAGCAGCAAAACCGGGACTAGCGGGGTACCACATCGCACAGATACGCAGTATTTT. Amino acid sequence: CASSKTGTSGVPHRTDTQYF.

The chain uses TRBV9 and TRBJ2-5, with 12 positions matching TRBD2. Per germline, CDR1 SGDLS and CDR2 YYNGEE. V gave up 4 bases and J gave up 5 bases; unmatched junction bases: 3. This CDR3 has 14 amino acids. The CDR3 here is CASSLAGGQETQYF. CDR3 DNA: TGTGCCAGCAGCCTAGCGGGGGGGCAGGAGACCCAGTACTTC.

A word on this clone: Germline and junction disagree at one end, which may indicate a read error. The chain recombines TRBV9 with TRBJ2-1, with TRBD2 identical over 7 bases. Germline-derived CDR1 and CDR2 are SGDLS and YYNGEE. This CDR3 is 13 amino acids long. This chain's CDR3 is CASSSRDYNEQFF. DNA of the CDR3: TGTGCCAGCAGCTCCCGGGACTACAATGAACAGTTCTTC.